This entry lists 20 T cell receptor gamma chains sequenced from one sample in a study of Vδ1+ human thymocytes. The antigens for these receptors are not known. Extracted RNA was reverse transcribed into cDNA. Multiplex PCR used pooled V-gene forward primers and a constant-region reverse primer to amplify CDR3s. TCRdb used CATT to re-call clones from the multiplex PCR reads. The sample has tens of thousands of gamma-chain clones, roughly 21% seen once; the top ten hold around 2%. Study results and caveats: Highly polyclonal TRG and TRD repertoires with Gaussian CDR3 length distributions appeared in thymus.

Sequenced: Vdelta1+ gamma-delta thymocytes from the thymus. The subset: FACS-sorted CD3+ TCRalphabeta- TCRVdelta1+ TCRVdelta2- thymocytes. These receptors all stem from a girl under three years old who had congenital heart surgery.

This clone was picked up a small number of times. V is TRGV2 and J is TRGJ1 or TRGJ2. The V and J ends lost 0 bases and 3 bases, in that order; junction bases with no gene match: 11. Germline V CDR1 and CDR2: EGSNGY, YDSYNSKV. The CDR3 has 16 amino acids. CDR3 loop: CATWDGPPPLYYKKLF. Written as DNA, the CDR3 is TGTGCCACCTGGGACGGGCCTCCTCCCCTTTATTATAAGAAACTCTTT.

The rearrangement uses TRGV8 and TRGJ1 or TRGJ2. The J segment lost 11 bases and the V segment lost 3 bases, leaving 10 bases of the junction unmatched. The CDR3 spans 12 residues. The V gene's germline CDR1 is VENAVY and CDR2 YDSYNSRV. CDR3 DNA: TGTGCCACCTGGGATTGGAATTCTCAGAAACTCTTT. Amino acid sequence: CATWDWNSQKLF.

This sequence joins TRGV5 and TRGJ1 or TRGJ2. After removal of 0 bases from V and 5 bases from J, the junction contained 10 bases not matched to a gene. The CDR3 has 15 residues. The germline V gene has CDR1 VINAFY and CDR2 YDVSNSKD. The CDR3 sequence: CATWDRPPWNYKKLF. Written as DNA, the CDR3 is TGTGCCACCTGGGACAGGCCCCCGTGGAATTATAAGAAACTCTTT.

Comment on this clone: Distinct nucleotide sequences in the sample also encode this CDR3. This chain connects TRGV3 to TRGJ1 or TRGJ2. In germline, CDR1 is VTNTFY, CDR2 YDVSTARD (reference sequence). This CDR3 spans 14 amino acids. Trimming took 0 bases from V and 4 from J; bases not matched to a gene: 6. CDR3 nucleotide sequence: TGTGCCACCTGGGACAGGCTCTCATATTATAAGAAACTCTTT. This encodes CATWDRLSYYKKLF.

This clone has just a few counts. A junction end diverges from the germline sequence, so it may reflect a read error. V gene TRGV2 combines with J gene TRGJ1 or TRGJ2. Per the germline V gene, CDR1 is EGSNGY and CDR2 is YDSYNSKV. This CDR3 has 13 residues. CDR3 DNA sequence: TGTGCCACCTGGGACGGGCTTAGTTATAAGAACCTCTTT. This codes for CATWDGLSYKNLF.

The chain employs TRGV9 and TRGJ1 or TRGJ2. Trimming at V came to 2 bases and at J to 3 bases, leaving 22 bases not matched to a gene. The CDR3 sequence is 19 residues long. Looked up from germline, CDR1 is GITISATS and CDR2 is ISYDGTV (reference sequence). The CDR3 DNA is TGTGCCTTGTGGGAGGATATTTTCCCACTTCCCGCCTCTTATTATAAGAAACTCTTT. This codes for CALWEDIFPLPASYYKKLF.

The chain has TRGV9 and TRGJ1 or TRGJ2. Trimming cost V 4 bases and J 15 bases; bases outside gene matches: 9. CDR3 length: 10 residues. Germline CDR1 and CDR2: GITISATS and ISYDGTV (reference sequence). CDR3 protein: CALWDEGILF. In nucleotides, the CDR3 is TGTGCCTTGTGGGACGAAGGGATACTCTTT.

The V and J genes are TRGV2 and TRGJ1 or TRGJ2. The length of the CDR3 is 15 residues. Germline V lookup: CDR1 EGSNGY, CDR2 YDSYNSKV. The junction had 12 bases not matched to a gene; V was cut back by 0 bases and J by 7 bases. CDR3 residues: CATWDGNRWGYKKLF. CDR3 sequence (DNA): TGTGCCACCTGGGACGGGAACCGCTGGGGATATAAGAAACTCTTT.

In the case of this clone: Germline and junction disagree at one end, which may indicate a read error. The same CDR3 is also encoded by other DNA sequences in this sample. The chain links TRGV2 to TRGJ1 or TRGJ2. CDR3 length: 11 amino acids. The V gene's germline CDR1 is EGSNGY and CDR2 YDSYNSKV. The DNA for the CDR3 is TGCGCCACCTGGGACGGGCTTAGGAAACTCTTT. Amino acid sequence: CATWDGLRKLF.

This clone was counted a few times. Additional DNA sequences in this sample encode the identical CDR3. The rearrangement joins TRGV9 to TRGJ1 or TRGJ2. Germline V gives CDR1 GITISATS, CDR2 ISYDGTV (reference sequence). V lost 2 bases to trimming and J lost 0 bases; unmatched junction nucleotides: 4. The CDR3 is 14 residues long. CDR3 nucleotide sequence: TGTGCCTTGTGGGAGGCAATGAATTATTATAAGAAACTCTTT. It codes for CALWEAMNYYKKLF.

Only a few counts were recorded for this clone. The chain is built from TRGV3 and TRGJ1 or TRGJ2. The germline gives CDR1 VTNTFY, CDR2 YDVSTARD (reference sequence). The length of the CDR3 is 15 residues. J gave up 3 bases and V 2 bases, and 10 bases lay outside the gene matches. The CDR3 region has the DNA TGTGCCACCTGGGACAAATCCGGACTTTATTATAAGAAACTCTTT. This encodes CATWDKSGLYYKKLF.

The genes are TRGV2 and TRGJP2. With V trimmed by 5 bases and J by 0 bases, 6 bases remained unmatched. This CDR3 has 15 amino acids. Germline V gene sequence: CDR1 EGSNGY, CDR2 YDSYNSKV. The CDR3 DNA follows: TGTGCCACCTGGGGGGGCGATAGTAGTGATTGGATCAAGACGTTT. It yields the protein CATWGGDSSDWIKTF.

The V and J genes are TRGV4 and TRGJ1 or TRGJ2. Germline V gives CDR1 EGSTGY, CDR2 YDSYTSSV. V shed 0 bases, J shed 8 bases, and the junction held 13 bases outside the gene matches. The CDR3 runs to 15 residues. The CDR3 region has the DNA TGTGCCACCTGGGATGGGCCGGTTGGAGGGGATAAGAAACTCTTT. This gives the protein CATWDGPVGGDKKLF.

The sample holds a few counts of this clone. Only one base separates this from a far larger clonotype, so it likely reflects a read error. The sample carries other DNA sequences with the same CDR3. The chain links TRGV9 to TRGJ1 or TRGJ2. J was trimmed by 8 bases and V by 0 bases; bases with no gene match: 4. The CDR3 is made up of 12 amino acids. The germline V gene encodes CDR1 GITISATS and CDR2 ISYDGTV (reference sequence). The CDR3 DNA sequence: TGTGCCTTGTGGGAGGTGCGAGATAAGAAACTCTTT. It yields the protein CALWEVRDKKLF.

The chain recombines TRGV4 with TRGJ1 or TRGJ2. Germline V gene lookup returns CDR1 EGSTGY and CDR2 YDSYTSSV. The CDR3 covers 12 residues. V dropped 5 bases and J dropped 3; count of bases not matched to a gene: 4. DNA for the CDR3: TGTGCCACCTGGGGTTTTTATTATAAGAAACTCTTT. As protein: CATWGFYYKKLF.

This clone appeared a single time. The V and J genes are TRGV2 and TRGJP2. J was trimmed by 3 bases and V by 3 bases; bases with no gene match: 7. The germline gives CDR1 EGSNGY, CDR2 YDSYNSKV. The CDR3 totals 15 residues. CDR3 nucleotide sequence: TGTGCCACCTGGGACAGGAATGGTAGTGATTGGATCAAGACGTTT. This translates into CATWDRNGSDWIKTF.

With respect to this clone: Other DNA variants within this sample encode the same CDR3. The chain recombines TRGV2 with TRGJ1 or TRGJ2. With 2 bases clipped from V and 7 bases from J, the junction kept 8 bases outside the gene matches. The CDR3 spans 13 residues. Germline V gene data show CDR1 as EGSNGY and CDR2 as YDSYNSKV. CDR3 loop: CATWDAGGYKKLF. CDR3 DNA: TGTGCCACCTGGGACGCCGGGGGCTATAAGAAACTCTTT.

This clone appeared a few times. The same CDR3 can be traced to other DNA sequences in this sample. The rearrangement links TRGV4 to TRGJ1 or TRGJ2. Germline V gene sequence: CDR1 EGSTGY, CDR2 YDSYTSSV. The length of the CDR3 is 11 residues. Losses at the gene ends were 0 bases for V and 10 bases for J; bases not matched to a gene: 3. In DNA, the CDR3 is TGTGCCACCTGGGATGGGCTGAAGAAACTCTTT. It specifies CATWDGLKKLF.

This chain joins TRGV5 and TRGJ1 or TRGJ2. V lost 0 bases, J lost 13 bases, and 15 bases stayed unmatched. This CDR3 region has 14 residues. Germline V gene lookup returns CDR1 VINAFY and CDR2 YDVSNSKD. The CDR3 sequence: CATWDRPGTNYKLF. The CDR3 DNA reads TGTGCCACCTGGGACAGGCCGGGGACCAATTATAAACTCTTT.

As for this clone: Mismatch with germline at one junction end may stem from a read error. The genes are TRGV2 and TRGJ1 or TRGJ2. Germline lookup yields CDR1 EGSNGY and CDR2 YDSYNSKV. CDR3 length equals 13 residues. Here the CDR3 DNA reads TGTGCCGCCTGGGACGGGCAGAAGTATAAGAAACTCTTT. Translation gives CAAWDGQKYKKLF.